This T cell receptor (beta chain) derives from a study of glioma-infiltrating T cells. In this sample, this clonotype turned up a few times. Its antigen is unidentified. Study-wide results and caveats: Tissue-blood divergence was below expectation in non-neoplastic patients, above in gliomas. CDR3 overlap between tissue and blood was very small.

The CDR3 length is 14 residues. Trimming took off 10 bases at V and 0 bases at J, with 14 bases between the two ends. Germline V lookup: CDR1 SGDLS, CDR2 YYNGEE. The iRepertoire nested amplicon-rescue multiplex PCR amplified TCR alpha and beta CDR3s from RNA. Input was 100-400 ng of tissue mRNA or PBMC total RNA. TCRdb passed the multiplex PCR reads through MiXCR, listing each CDR3 protein once. The data hold some 100,000 distinct CDR3 sequences, with 25% to 30% observed a single time. The source material was glioma tissue, nonneoplastic brain tissue, or PBMCs (not recorded which). The chain has TRBV9 and TRBJ2-1, with no clear D. This clonotype was obtained from a human donor with low-grade glioma or glioblastoma, undergoing nonglioma brain surgery, or in good health (not recorded which). The CDR3 loop reads CAPTEPHSYNEQFF. The CDR3 coding sequence is TGTGCCCCCACTGAGCCCCACTCCTACAATGAGCAGTTCTTC.